This T cell receptor beta chain was recorded in a study of spatial heterogeneity in lung cancer. About the study: On average, each unique TCR and UMI combination appeared more than ten times in raw reads.

This clonotype is termed medium-sized. Antigen: not known. The V end was cut by 0 bases, the J end by 9 bases, with 13 bases between. Germline CDR1 reads SGHRS; CDR2 reads YFSETQ. This CDR3 region has 14 residues. TCRdb independently ran MiXCR on the 5' RACE reads; one entry per CDR3 protein. The table includes around 8,000 distinct CDR3 sequences, 7% to 10% detected once. Time point here: sample taken at primary tumor resection. Approximately 70 TRACERx patients with early, untreated non-small cell lung cancer donated samples. Sequencing covered unsorted whole RNA taken from tumor, nontumor lung or frozen PBMC. Whole-study results and caveats: Of tumor T cells, an estimated coverage of approximately 7.2% was reached for alpha chains and roughly 12% for beta chains. Tumoral mutation counts were tracked by counts of expanded intratumoral alpha and beta TCRs.

The sample in question was lung tumor tissue, obtained at surgery. The chain uses TRBV5-1 and TRBJ2-4, with D perhaps matching TRBD1 or TRBD2 (5 bases each). This receptor was obtained from a male donor with early-stage non-small cell lung cancer. CDR3 nucleotide sequence: TGCGCCAGCAGCTTGGCCGGGGCCGATGGCATTCAGTACTTC. Its translation: CASSLAGADGIQYF.